The sequence of this T cell receptor (beta chain) was determined in a study of shared clonotypes between healthy human individuals. Study at large: The donor group consisted of a couple of women and three men, aged 18 to 49.

In the authors' workflow: There were no quality scores in the junction-only immunoSEQ sequences, so filtering differed. Sequenced by immunoSEQ multiplex PCR; TCRdb stores in-frame clones only, minus some. V and J calls and clone size are as listed in that table; D and trimming were resolved from the DNA. The table shows fewer than 1.4 million clones, with about 80% occurring only once. The CDR3 extends over 13 amino acids. Trimming removed 6 bases from V and 9 bases from J; junction bases left unmatched: 5. Germline CDR1 reads MNHEY; CDR2 reads SVGAGI. Each sample came from a Caucasian adult donor living in Nashville, Tennessee.

This TCR was sampled from a man between 18 and 29 years old in good health. Some clones in this sample may be carry-over from other donors' samples. The chain joins TRBV6-5 to TRBJ2-1; TRBD1 matches at 10 bases. The sequenced material came from memory CD4+ T cells from PBMCs. Described subset: CD45RA-negative fraction. CDR3 DNA sequence: TGTGCCAGCAGGGGGACAGGGGTTGGTGAGCAGTTCTTC. It encodes CASRGTGVGEQFF.